This is a list of T cell receptor beta chains from one sample in a study of cytomegalovirus exposure and HLA in healthy donors. Generated by immunoSEQ multiplex PCR, the TCRdb table keeps only in-frame clones and is missing some. The sample has approximately 110,000 clones; around 86% are singletons. Sequencing used PBMCs. The receptors were sampled from a man aged 25 to 40 in good health and CMV-seropositive. The CDR3 runs from the conserved cysteine through the conserved F or W. The D gene is left open where the match is weak. Clone size is stated in some rows and not others, as once, few, many or a class when expanded.

11	.	.	TRBV4-2	TRBJ2-1	CASSQGDEQFF	TGTGCCAGCAGCCAAGGAGATGAGCAGTTCTTC
13	.	.	TRBV30	TRBJ2-1	CAWSVHGDNEQFF	TGTGCCTGGAGTGTACACGGAGACAATGAGCAGTTCTTC
13	.	.	TRBV6-1	TRBJ2-7	CASSEARPGEQYF	TGTGCCAGCAGTGAAGCACGGCCGGGGGAGCAGTACTTC
11	.	.	TRBV7-2	TRBJ2-7	CASSPNYEQYF	TGTGCCAGCAGCCCCAACTACGAGCAGTACTTC
16	TRBD1	once	TRBV7-2	TRBJ2-3	CASSPRTGVSTDTQYF	TGTGCCAGCAGCCCGAGGACAGGTGTTAGCACAGATACGCAGTATTTT
13	TRBD2	once	TRBV5-4	TRBJ2-5	CASSPGGRETQYF	TGTGCCAGCAGTCCGGGGGGAAGGGAGACCCAGTACTTC
17	TRBD2	.	TRBV7-2	TRBJ2-1	CASSPSLTSGGGSEQFF	TGTGCCAGCAGCCCTTCCCTGACTAGCGGGGGGGGAAGTGAGCAGTTCTTC
15	.	.	TRBV27	TRBJ1-2	CASSSLAGNDYGYTF	TGTGCCAGCAGTTCATTGGCCGGGAACGACTATGGCTACACCTTC
15	.	.	TRBV5-1	TRBJ1-1	CASSLAGVRNTEAFF	TGCGCCAGCAGCTTGGCGGGTGTTCGGAACACTGAAGCTTTCTTT
15	TRBD2	.	TRBV2	TRBJ2-5	CASNKLLAGQETQYF	TGTGCCAGCAACAAGCTCTTAGCGGGCCAAGAGACCCAGTACTTC
15	TRBD2	.	TRBV5-1	TRBJ2-5	CASSLGTSGGETQYF	TGCGCCAGCAGCTTGGGGACTAGCGGGGGTGAGACCCAGTACTTC
11	.	once	TRBV28	TRBJ1-1	CASSFGAGWFF	TGTGCCAGCAGTTTTGGGGCAGGTTGGTTCTTT
15	.	.	TRBV27	TRBJ2-2	CASSFPTTEHRGAVF	TGTGCCAGCAGCTTCCCGACCACAGAACACCGGGGAGCTGTTTTT
17	.	.	TRBV7-6	TRBJ1-3	CASSRGGRASSGNTIYF	TGTGCCAGCAGCCGAGGGGGTCGGGCTAGCTCTGGAAACACCATATATTTT
16	.	.	TRBV4-1	TRBJ1-4	CASSQARTATNEKLFF	TGCGCCAGCAGCCAAGCCCGGACTGCAACTAATGAAAAACTGTTTTTT
14	.	.	TRBV7-8	TRBJ2-5	CASSLGGPRETQYF	TGTGCCAGCAGCCTGGGGGGGCCAAGGGAGACCCAGTACTTC
15	TRBD1	.	TRBV4-1	TRBJ2-7	CASSQGTGGRYEQYF	TGCGCCAGCAGCCAGGGGACAGGGGGTCGGTACGAGCAGTACTTC
13	.	once	TRBV2	TRBJ1-5	CASSERSNQPQHF	TGTGCCAGCAGTGAGCGGAGCAATCAGCCCCAGCATTTT
11	.	.	TRBV7-2	TRBJ2-7	CASRSVNEQYF	TGTGCCAGCAGATCAGTGAACGAGCAGTACTTC
16	TRBD1	.	TRBV6-1	TRBJ2-2	CASSDGTGVNTGELFF	TGTGCCAGCAGTGACGGGACAGGCGTGAACACCGGGGAGCTGTTTTTT
15	.	few	TRBV6-6	TRBJ2-7	CASSYLKGRLCEQYF	TGTGCCAGCAGTTACTTGAAGGGGAGGCTCTGCGAGCAGTACTTC
14	TRBD1	once	TRBV6-1	TRBJ2-7	CASRDRGAVGEQYF	TGTGCCAGCAGGGACAGGGGCGCGGTTGGGGAGCAGTACTTC
16	TRBD1	.	TRBV18	TRBJ1-6	CASSPRQGEVNSPLHF	TGTGCCAGCTCACCTAGACAGGGAGAGGTTAATTCACCCCTCCACTTT
14	.	.	TRBV9	TRBJ2-3	CASSVAGSTDTQYF	TGTGCCAGCAGCGTAGCGGGGAGCACAGATACGCAGTATTTT
15	TRBD1	.	TRBV5-1	TRBJ1-5	CASSVTGNSNQPQHF	TGCGCCAGCAGCGTGACAGGGAATAGCAATCAGCCCCAGCATTTT
13	.	.	TRBV5-6	TRBJ2-3	CASSRTSTDTQYF	TGTGCCAGCAGCCGGACTAGCACAGATACGCAGTATTTT
14	.	.	TRBV2	TRBJ2-1	CASSADSRYNEQFF	TGTGCCAGCAGTGCCGACAGTAGATACAATGAGCAGTTCTTC
16	.	.	TRBV7-7	TRBJ2-2	CASSPGRVWSVGELFF	TGTGCTAGCAGCCCCGGGCGGGTCTGGTCGGTTGGGGAGCTGTTTTTT
14	.	.	TRBV6-6	TRBJ1-5	CASSYHQGNQPQHF	TGTGCCAGCAGTTACCATCAGGGGAATCAGCCCCAGCATTTT
17	TRBD2	.	TRBV5-1	TRBJ2-1	CASSLAAGGSSYNEQFF	TGCGCCAGCAGCTTGGCAGCGGGGGGTTCATCCTACAATGAGCAGTTCTTC
14	.	few	TRBV28	TRBJ1-5	CASTLVRSNQPQHF	TGTGCCAGCACCCTAGTTAGATCCAATCAGCCCCAGCATTTT
14	TRBD1	.	TRBV23-1	TRBJ1-1	CASSSSTGETEAFF	TGCGCCAGCAGTTCGTCGACAGGGGAGACTGAAGCTTTCTTT
13	.	few	TRBV6-6	TRBJ1-1	CASRTVQLSEAFF	TGTGCCAGCCGAACGGTACAGTTATCTGAAGCTTTCTTT
16	.	.	TRBV5-1	TRBJ1-4	CASSPISRTPNEKLFF	TGCGCCAGCAGCCCGATCTCCAGAACGCCAAATGAAAAACTGTTTTTT
19	TRBD1	.	TRBV7-6	TRBJ2-2	CASSLADPGTGWSTGELFF	TGTGCCAGCAGCTTAGCTGATCCAGGGACAGGGTGGAGCACCGGGGAGCTGTTTTTT
14	.	.	TRBV5-6	TRBJ1-2	CASSPQAGHYGYTF	TGTGCCAGCAGCCCTCAGGCAGGGCACTATGGCTACACCTTC
15	.	.	TRBV11-1	TRBJ2-7	CASSHGGDNSYEQYF	TGTGCCAGCAGCCACGGCGGGGATAACTCCTACGAGCAGTACTTC
16	.	few	TRBV7-9	TRBJ2-3	CASSSAGQTLIDTQYF	TGTGCCAGCAGCTCTGCCGGACAGACGTTGATAGATACGCAGTATTTT